This T cell receptor beta chain appears in the sequencing data of a study of T cell repertoires in cytomegalovirus infection. Across the whole study: Recently identified HLA-C-restricted CMV epitopes and well-studied HLA-B-restricted CMV epitopes were used by the study. It can be stated that public TCR beta signatures indicated CMV infection as well as a matching HLA type. Study findings and constraints: Public TCR beta family frequency separated CMV-and-HLA carriers, including in an independent cohort. The study found HLA-C-restricted CMV-specific TCR beta clonotypes dominating the ex vivo response.

Germline V gene sequence: CDR1 MNHGY, CDR2 SAAAGT. The CDR3 is made up of 18 amino acids. V was shortened by 4 bases and J by 2 bases, with 21 bases between the two germline ends. About this clonotype itself: Its target is unknown.

TCRdb analysed the reads with MiXCR anew, one entry per CDR3 protein. The sample has roughly 990,000 distinct CDR3 sequences, 25% to 40% seen once; the top ten hold 10% to 15%. The rearrangement links TRBV6-8 to TRBJ2-1, with no clear D. The sequenced sample was cultured CD8+ T cells from PBMCs, obtained from culture after CMV antigen stimulation. The origin of this receptor is a human donor in good health (CMV status not recorded). Some clones in this sample may be carry-over from other donors' samples. CDR3 nucleotide sequence: TGTGCCAGCAGTTTGGGTTCAGAATTAGGTTTGACCTACAATGAGCAGTTCTTC. It is translated as CASSLGSELGLTYNEQFF.